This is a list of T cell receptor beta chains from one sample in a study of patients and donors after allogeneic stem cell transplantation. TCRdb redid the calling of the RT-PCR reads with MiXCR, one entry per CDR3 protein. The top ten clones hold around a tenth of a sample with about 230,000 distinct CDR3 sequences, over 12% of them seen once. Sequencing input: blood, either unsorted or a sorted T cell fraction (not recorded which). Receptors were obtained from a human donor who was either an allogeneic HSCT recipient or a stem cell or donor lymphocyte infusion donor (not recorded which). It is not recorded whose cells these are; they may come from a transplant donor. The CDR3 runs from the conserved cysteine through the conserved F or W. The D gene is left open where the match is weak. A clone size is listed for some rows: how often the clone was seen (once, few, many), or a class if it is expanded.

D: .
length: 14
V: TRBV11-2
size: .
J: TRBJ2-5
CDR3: CASSVGHIMETQYF
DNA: TGTGCCAGCAGCGTTGGGCACATCATGGAGACCCAGTACTTC

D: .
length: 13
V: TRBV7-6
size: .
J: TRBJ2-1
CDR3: CASSRGRPNEQFF
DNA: TGTGCCAGCAGCCGCGGACGCCCCAATGAGCAGTTCTTC

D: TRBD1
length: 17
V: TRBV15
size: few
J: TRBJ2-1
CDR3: CATSRPGQGRSYNEQFF
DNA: TGTGCCACCAGCAGACCAGGACAGGGTAGGTCCTACAATGAGCAGTTCTTC

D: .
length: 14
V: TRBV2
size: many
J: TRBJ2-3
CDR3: CASLFSGGTDTQYF
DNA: TGTGCCTCCCTATTTAGCGGCGGCACAGATACGCAGTATTTT

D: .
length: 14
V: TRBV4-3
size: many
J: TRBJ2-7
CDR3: CASSQDQWTYEQYF
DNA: TGCGCCAGCAGCCAAGATCAGTGGACCTACGAGCAGTACTTC

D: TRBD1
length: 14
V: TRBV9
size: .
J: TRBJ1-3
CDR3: CASSVTGLGNTIYF
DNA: TGTGCCAGCAGCGTGACAGGGCTCGGAAACACCATATATTTT

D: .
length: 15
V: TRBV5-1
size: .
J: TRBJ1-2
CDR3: CASSPTLDRNYGYTF
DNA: TGCGCCAGCAGCCCGACCCTTGACAGGAACTATGGCTACACCTTC

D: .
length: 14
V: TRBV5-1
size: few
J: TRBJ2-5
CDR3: CASSWGTAQETQYF
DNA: TGCGCCAGCAGCTGGGGAACAGCCCAAGAGACCCAGTACTTC

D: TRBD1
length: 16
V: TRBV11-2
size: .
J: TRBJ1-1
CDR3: CASPGPPGQGRTEAFF
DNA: TGTGCCAGCCCGGGACCTCCGGGACAGGGGAGGACTGAAGCTTTCTTT

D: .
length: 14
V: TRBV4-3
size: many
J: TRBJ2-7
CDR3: CASSQVRTLNEQYF
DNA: TGCGCCAGCAGCCAAGTGCGGACATTGAACGAGCAGTACTTC

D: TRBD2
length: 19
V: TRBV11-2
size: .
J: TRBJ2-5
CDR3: CASSLGLRSSGGAQETQYF
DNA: TGTGCCAGCAGCTTAGGACTCAGAAGTAGCGGGGGGGCCCAAGAGACCCAGTACTTC

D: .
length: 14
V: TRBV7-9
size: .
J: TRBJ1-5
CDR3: CASSLGELNQPQHF
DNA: TGTGCCAGCAGCCTGGGAGAACTTAATCAGCCCCAGCATTTT

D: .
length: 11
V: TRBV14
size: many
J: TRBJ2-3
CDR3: CASSVRDTQYF
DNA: TGTGCCAGCAGCGTGCGAGATACGCAGTATTTT

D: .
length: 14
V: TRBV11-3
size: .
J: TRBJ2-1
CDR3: CASSEDSISNEQFF
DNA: TGTGCCAGCAGCGAAGATTCGATTAGCAATGAGCAGTTCTTC

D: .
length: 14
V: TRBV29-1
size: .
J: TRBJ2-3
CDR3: CSVDVRQGRDTQYF
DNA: TGCAGCGTTGATGTAAGGCAGGGAAGAGATACGCAGTATTTT

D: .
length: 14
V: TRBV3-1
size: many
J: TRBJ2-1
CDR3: CASSHRGSYNEQFF
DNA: TGTGCCAGCAGCCACCGAGGATCCTACAATGAGCAGTTCTTC

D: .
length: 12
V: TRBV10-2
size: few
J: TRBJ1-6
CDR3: CASSESTSPLHF
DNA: TGCGCCAGCAGTGAGTCGACCTCACCCCTCCACTTT

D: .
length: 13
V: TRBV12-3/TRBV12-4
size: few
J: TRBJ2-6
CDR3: CASSQPGANVLTF
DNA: TGTGCCAGCAGCCAACCTGGGGCCAACGTCCTGACTTTC

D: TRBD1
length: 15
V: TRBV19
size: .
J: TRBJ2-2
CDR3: CASRSGQGVLPELFF
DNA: TGTGCCAGTAGATCGGGACAGGGGGTCCTCCCGGAGCTGTTTTTT

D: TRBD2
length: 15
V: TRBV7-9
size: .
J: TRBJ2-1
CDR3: CASSFSGGRGNEQFF
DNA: TGTGCCAGCAGCTTCAGCGGGGGGCGGGGTAATGAGCAGTTCTTC

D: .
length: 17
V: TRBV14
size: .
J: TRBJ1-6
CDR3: CASSRRVTSSYNSPLHF
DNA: TGTGCCAGCAGCCGCCGGGTCACGAGCTCCTATAATTCACCCCTCCACTTT

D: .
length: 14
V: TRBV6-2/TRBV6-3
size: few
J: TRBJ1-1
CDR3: CASSYSTRGPEAFF
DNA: TGTGCCAGCAGTTACTCGACCAGGGGACCTGAAGCTTTCTTT

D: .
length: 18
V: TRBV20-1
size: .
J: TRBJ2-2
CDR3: CSASSATARGGNTGELFF
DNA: TGCAGTGCTAGTTCCGCAACCGCCAGGGGCGGGAACACCGGGGAGCTGTTTTTT

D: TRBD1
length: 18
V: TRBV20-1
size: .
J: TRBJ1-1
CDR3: CSARAVPQGVSSGTEAFF
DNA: TGCAGTGCTAGGGCAGTACCCCAGGGGGTGAGCAGTGGCACTGAAGCTTTCTTT

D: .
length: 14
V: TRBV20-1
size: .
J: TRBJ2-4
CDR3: CSSQSGVLGNIQYF
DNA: TGCAGCTCCCAGTCCGGGGTTCTTGGAAACATTCAGTACTTC

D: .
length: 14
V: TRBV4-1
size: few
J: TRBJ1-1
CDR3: CASSQDGRNTEAFF
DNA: TGCGCCAGCAGCCAAGATGGTCGGAACACTGAAGCTTTCTTT

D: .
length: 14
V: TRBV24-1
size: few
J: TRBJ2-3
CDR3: CATSVRGATDTQYF
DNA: TGTGCCACCAGTGTCAGGGGGGCAACAGATACGCAGTATTTT

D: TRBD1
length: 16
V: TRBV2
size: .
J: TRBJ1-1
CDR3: CASSEVGTGVGTEAFF
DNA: TGTGCCAGCAGTGAAGTGGGGACAGGGGTTGGCACTGAAGCTTTCTTT

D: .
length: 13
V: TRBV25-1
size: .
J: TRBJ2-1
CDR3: CASSDLRRAGQFF
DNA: TGTGCCAGCAGTGACTTGCGGAGAGCAGGGCAGTTCTTC

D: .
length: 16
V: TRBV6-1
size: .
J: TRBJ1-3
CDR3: CASSKGSGSSGNTIYF
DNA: TGTGCCAGCAGTAAGGGGTCGGGCTCCTCTGGAAACACCATATATTTT

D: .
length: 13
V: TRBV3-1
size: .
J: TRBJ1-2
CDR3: CASSQTRGVGYTF
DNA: TGTGCCAGCAGCCAAACCAGGGGTGTCGGCTACACCTTC

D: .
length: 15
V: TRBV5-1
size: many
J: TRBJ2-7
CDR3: CASSLDTGRVVEQYF
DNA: TGCGCCAGCAGCTTGGATACAGGGAGGGTCGTCGAGCAGTACTTC